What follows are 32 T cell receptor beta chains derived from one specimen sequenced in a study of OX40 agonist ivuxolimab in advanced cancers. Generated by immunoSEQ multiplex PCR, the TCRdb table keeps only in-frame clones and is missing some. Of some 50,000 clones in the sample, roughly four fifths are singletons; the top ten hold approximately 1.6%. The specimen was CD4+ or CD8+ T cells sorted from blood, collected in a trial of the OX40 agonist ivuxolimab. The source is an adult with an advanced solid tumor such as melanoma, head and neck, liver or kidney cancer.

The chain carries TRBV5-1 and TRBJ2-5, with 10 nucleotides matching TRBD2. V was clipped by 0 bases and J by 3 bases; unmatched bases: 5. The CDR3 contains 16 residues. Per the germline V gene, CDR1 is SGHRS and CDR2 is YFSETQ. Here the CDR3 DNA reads TGCGCCAGCAGCTTGGCGGCTAGCGGGGGTGAAGAGACCCAGTACTTC. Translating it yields CASSLAASGGEETQYF.

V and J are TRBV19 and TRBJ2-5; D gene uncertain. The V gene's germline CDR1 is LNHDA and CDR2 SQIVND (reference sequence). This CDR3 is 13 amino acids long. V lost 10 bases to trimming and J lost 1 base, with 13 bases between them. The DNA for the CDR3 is TGTGCCACCAAGGGATTGGGCCAAGAGACCCAGTACTTC. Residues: CATKGLGQETQYF.

CDR3 bases: TGTGCCAGCAGCCCCGGGACCAGGGCCGGAGAGCAGTACTTC. This codes for CASSPGTRAGEQYF. V and J are TRBV13 and TRBJ2-7, with D perhaps TRBD1 or TRBD2 (5 bases each). V lost 5 bases to trimming and J lost 7 bases, with 18 bases between them. The CDR3 covers 14 residues. CDR1 and CDR2 (germline): PRHDT, FYEKMQ (reference sequence).

The CDR3 protein is CAARRAVTGELFF. The DNA of the CDR3 is TGTGCCGCGCGTCGGGCGGTCACCGGGGAGCTGTTTTTT. The genes are TRBV19 and TRBJ2-2; D gene uncertain. The length of the CDR3 is 13 residues. The V gene's germline CDR1 is LNHDA and CDR2 SQIVND (reference sequence). V lost 11 bases and J 4 bases, leaving 14 bases between the germline ends.

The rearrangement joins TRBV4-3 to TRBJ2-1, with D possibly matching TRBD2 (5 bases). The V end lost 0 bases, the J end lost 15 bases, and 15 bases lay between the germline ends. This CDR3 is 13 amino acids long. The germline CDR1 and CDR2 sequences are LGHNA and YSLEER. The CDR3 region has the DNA TGCGCCAGCAGCCAAGAAGGGAGAGGTAAGCCGTTCTTC. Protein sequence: CASSQEGRGKPFF.

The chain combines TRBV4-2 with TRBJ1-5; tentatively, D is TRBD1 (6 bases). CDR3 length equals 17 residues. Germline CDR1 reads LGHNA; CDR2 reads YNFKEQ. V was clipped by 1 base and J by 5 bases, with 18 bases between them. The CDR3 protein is CASSQGVLRGGHQPQHF. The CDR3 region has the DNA TGTGCCAGCAGCCAAGGGGTGCTTCGAGGGGGGCATCAGCCCCAGCATTTT.

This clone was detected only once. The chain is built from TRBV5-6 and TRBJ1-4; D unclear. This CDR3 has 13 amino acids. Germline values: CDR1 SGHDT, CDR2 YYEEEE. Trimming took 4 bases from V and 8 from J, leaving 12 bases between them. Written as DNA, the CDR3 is TGTGCCAGCAGCGGGAGGGCCCAGGAAAAACTGTTTTTT. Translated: CASSGRAQEKLFF.

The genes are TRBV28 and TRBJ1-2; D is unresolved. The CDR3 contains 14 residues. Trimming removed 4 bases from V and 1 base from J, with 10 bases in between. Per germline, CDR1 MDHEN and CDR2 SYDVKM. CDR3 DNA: TGTGCCAGCAGTTCACCCGAAGGTAACTATGGCTACACCTTC. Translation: CASSSPEGNYGYTF.

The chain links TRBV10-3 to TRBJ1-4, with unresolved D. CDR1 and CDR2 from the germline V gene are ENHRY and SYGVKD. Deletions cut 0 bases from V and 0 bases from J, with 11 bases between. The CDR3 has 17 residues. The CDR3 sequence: CAISESLAGSTNEKLFF. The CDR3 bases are TGTGCCATCAGTGAGTCGTTAGCTGGGTCAACTAATGAAAAACTGTTTTTT.

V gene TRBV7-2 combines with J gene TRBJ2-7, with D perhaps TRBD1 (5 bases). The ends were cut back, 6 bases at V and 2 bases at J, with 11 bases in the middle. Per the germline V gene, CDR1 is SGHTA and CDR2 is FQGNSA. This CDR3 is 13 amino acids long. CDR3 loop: CASRPTGTYEQYF. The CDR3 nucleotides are TGTGCCAGCAGACCTACAGGAACCTACGAGCAGTACTTC. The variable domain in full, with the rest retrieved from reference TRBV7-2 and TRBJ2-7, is GAGVSQSPSNKVTEKGKDVELRCDPISGHTALYWYRQSLGQGLEFLIYFQGNSAPDKSGLPSDRFSAERTGGSVSTLTIQRTQQEDSAVYLCASRPTGTYEQYFGPGTRLTVT.

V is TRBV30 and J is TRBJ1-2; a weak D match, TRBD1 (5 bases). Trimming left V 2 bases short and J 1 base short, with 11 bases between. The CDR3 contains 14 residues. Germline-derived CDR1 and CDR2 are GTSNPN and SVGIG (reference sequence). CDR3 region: CAWSPGTGNYGYTF. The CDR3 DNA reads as TGTGCCTGGAGTCCTGGGACGGGTAACTATGGCTACACCTTC.

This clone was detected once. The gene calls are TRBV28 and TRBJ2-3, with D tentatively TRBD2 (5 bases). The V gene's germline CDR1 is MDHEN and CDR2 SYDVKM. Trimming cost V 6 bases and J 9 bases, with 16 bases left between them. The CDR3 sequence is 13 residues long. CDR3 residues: CASSNPDQRTQYF. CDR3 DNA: TGTGCCAGCAGCAACCCGGACCAGCGGACGCAGTATTTT.

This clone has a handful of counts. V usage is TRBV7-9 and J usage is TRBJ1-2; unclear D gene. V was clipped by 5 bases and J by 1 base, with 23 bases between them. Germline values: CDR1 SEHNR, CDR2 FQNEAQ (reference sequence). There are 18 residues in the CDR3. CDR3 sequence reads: CASSLVGMAGLFNYGYTF. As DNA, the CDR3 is TGTGCCAGCAGCCTGGTGGGTATGGCAGGACTCTTTAACTATGGCTACACCTTC.

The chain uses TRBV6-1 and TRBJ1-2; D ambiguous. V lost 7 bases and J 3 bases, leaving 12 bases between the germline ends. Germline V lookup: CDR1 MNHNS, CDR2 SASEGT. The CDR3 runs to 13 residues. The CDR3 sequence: CASTGTSYYGYTF. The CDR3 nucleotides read TGTGCCAGCACGGGAACGTCTTACTATGGCTACACCTTC.

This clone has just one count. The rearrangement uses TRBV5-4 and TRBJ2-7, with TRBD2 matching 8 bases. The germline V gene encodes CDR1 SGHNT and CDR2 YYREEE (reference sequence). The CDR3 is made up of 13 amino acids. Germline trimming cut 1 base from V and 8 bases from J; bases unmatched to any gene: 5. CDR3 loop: CASSLRSGRQQYF. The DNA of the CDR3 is TGTGCCAGCAGCTTGCGAAGCGGGAGACAGCAGTACTTC.

Here the CDR3 DNA reads TGTGCCAGCAGCCCTGGACGGATCCTAACGAATTCACCCCTCCACTTT. Translating it yields CASSPGRILTNSPLHF. The chain carries TRBV5-4 and TRBJ1-6; D is ambiguous. This CDR3 has 16 amino acids. V was trimmed by 4 bases and J by 7 bases, leaving 18 bases between them. Germline V lookup: CDR1 SGHNT, CDR2 YYREEE (reference sequence). Full variable domain (outside the CDR3, taken from reference TRBV5-4 and TRBJ1-6): ETGVTQSPTHLIKTRGQQVTLRCSSQSGHNTVSWYQQALGQGPQFIFQYYREEENGRGNFPPRFSGLQFPNYSSELNVNALELDDSALYLCASSPGRILTNSPLHFGNGTRLTVT.

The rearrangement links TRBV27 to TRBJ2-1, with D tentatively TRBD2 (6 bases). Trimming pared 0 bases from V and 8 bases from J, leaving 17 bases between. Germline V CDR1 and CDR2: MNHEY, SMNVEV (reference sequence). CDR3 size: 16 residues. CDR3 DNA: TGTGCCAGCAGTTTATCGTGGAGGAGGGGTTCGGATGAGCAGTTCTTC. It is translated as CASSLSWRRGSDEQFF.

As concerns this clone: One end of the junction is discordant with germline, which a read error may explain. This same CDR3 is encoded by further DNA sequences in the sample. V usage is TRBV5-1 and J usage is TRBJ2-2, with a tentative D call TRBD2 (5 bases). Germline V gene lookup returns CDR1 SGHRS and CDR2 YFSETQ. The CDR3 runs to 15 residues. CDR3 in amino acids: CASSLKADNTGELFF. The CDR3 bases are TGCGCCAGCAGCTTGAAAGCGGATAACACCGGGGAGTTGTTTTTT.

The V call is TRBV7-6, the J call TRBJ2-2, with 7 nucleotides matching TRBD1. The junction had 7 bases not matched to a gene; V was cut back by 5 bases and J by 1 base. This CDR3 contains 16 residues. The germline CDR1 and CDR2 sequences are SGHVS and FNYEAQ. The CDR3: CASSRQGGGNTGELFF. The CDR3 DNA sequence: TGTGCCAGCAGCAGACAGGGCGGAGGGAACACCGGGGAGCTGTTTTTT. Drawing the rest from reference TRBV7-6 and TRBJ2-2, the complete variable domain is GAGVSQSPRYKVTKRGQDVALRCDPISGHVSLYWYRQALGQGPEFLTYFNYEAQQDKSGLPNDRFSAERPEGSISTLTIQRTEQRDSAMYRCASSRQGGGNTGELFFGEGSRLTVL.

DNA of the CDR3: TGTGCCAGCAGCCAAGATTATCTTGCGGGGAGCACAGATACGCAGTATTTT. Translated, it gives CASSQDYLAGSTDTQYF. The rearrangement uses TRBV4-2 and TRBJ2-3; D might be TRBD2 (6 bases). The CDR3 sequence is 17 residues long. The germline V gene encodes CDR1 LGHNA and CDR2 YNFKEQ. V was cut by 0 bases and J by 0 bases, with 13 bases left in between.

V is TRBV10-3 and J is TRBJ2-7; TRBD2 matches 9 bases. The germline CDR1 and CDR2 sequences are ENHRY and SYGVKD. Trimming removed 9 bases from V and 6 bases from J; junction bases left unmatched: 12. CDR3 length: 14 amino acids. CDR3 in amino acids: CAIGGLAGSREQYF. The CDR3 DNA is TGTGCCATTGGGGGGCTAGCGGGAAGCCGCGAGCAGTACTTC.

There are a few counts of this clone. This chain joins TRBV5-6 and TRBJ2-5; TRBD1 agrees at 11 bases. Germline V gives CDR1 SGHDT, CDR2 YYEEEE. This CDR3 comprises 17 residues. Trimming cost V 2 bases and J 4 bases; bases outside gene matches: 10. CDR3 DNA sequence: TGTGCCAGCAGCTTCGACACCGGGACAGGGGGATCAGAGACCCAGTACTTC. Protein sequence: CASSFDTGTGGSETQYF.

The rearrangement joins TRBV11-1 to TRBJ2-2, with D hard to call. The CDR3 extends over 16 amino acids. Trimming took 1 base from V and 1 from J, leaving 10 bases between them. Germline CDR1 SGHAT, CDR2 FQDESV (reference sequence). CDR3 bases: TGTGCCAGCAGCTTAGAACAGCTTGAGAACACCGGGGAGCTGTTTTTT. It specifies CASSLEQLENTGELFF.

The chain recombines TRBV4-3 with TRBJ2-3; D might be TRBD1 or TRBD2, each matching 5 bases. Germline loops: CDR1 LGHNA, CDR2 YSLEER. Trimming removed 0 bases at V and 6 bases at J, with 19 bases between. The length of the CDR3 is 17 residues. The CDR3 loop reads CASSQDSGRGRMDTQYF. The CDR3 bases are TGCGCCAGCAGCCAAGATTCAGGGAGAGGTCGTATGGATACGCAGTATTTT.

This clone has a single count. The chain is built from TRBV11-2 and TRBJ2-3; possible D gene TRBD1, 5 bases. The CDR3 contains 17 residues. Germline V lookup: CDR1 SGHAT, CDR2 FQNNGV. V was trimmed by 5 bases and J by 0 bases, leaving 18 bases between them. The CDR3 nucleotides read TGTGCCAGCAGCCGGGCCCTTGGACACCATAGCACAGATACGCAGTATTTT. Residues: CASSRALGHHSTDTQYF.

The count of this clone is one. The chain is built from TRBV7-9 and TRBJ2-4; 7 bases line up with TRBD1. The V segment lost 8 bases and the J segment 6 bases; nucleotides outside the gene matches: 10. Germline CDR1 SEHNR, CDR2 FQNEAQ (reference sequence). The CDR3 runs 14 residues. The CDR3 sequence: CASAPTGMGNIQYF. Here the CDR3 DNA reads TGTGCCAGCGCACCGACAGGGATGGGAAACATTCAGTACTTC.

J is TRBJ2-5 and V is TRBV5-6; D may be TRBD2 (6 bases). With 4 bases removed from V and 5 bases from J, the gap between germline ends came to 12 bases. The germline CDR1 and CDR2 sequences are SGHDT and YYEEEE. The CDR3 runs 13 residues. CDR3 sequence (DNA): TGTGCCAGCAGCCTGACTAGTTGGGAGACCCAGTACTTC. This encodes CASSLTSWETQYF.

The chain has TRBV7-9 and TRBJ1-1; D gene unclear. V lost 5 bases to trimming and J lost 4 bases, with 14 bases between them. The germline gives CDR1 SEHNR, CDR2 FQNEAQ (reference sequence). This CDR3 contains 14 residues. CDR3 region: CASSPGPLVTEAFF. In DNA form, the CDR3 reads TGTGCCAGCAGCCCCGGACCTTTGGTCACTGAAGCTTTCTTT.

The CDR3 spells CASSPSAGPVVHYGYTF. The CDR3 nucleotides read TGCGCCAGCAGTCCCTCCGCAGGTCCCGTTGTCCACTATGGCTACACCTTC. The chain combines TRBV4-3 with TRBJ1-2; the D is unclear. Trimming shortened V by 6 bases and J by 3 bases, and 23 bases separated the two germline ends. This CDR3 region has 17 residues. In germline, CDR1 is LGHNA, CDR2 YSLEER.

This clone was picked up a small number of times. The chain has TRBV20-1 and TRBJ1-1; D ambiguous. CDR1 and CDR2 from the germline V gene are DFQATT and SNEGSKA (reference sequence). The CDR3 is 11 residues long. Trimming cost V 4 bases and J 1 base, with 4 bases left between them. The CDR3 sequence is CSATSNTEAFF. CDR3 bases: TGCAGTGCTACTTCGAACACTGAAGCTTTCTTT.

In nucleotides, the CDR3 is TGTGCCAGCAGTGGACAGCCGAAGGTTTCCTACGAGCAGTACTTC. It yields the protein CASSGQPKVSYEQYF. The chain employs TRBV2 and TRBJ2-7; tentative D call: TRBD1 (5 bases). Trimming took off 4 bases at V and 1 base at J, with 14 bases between the two ends. Per germline, CDR1 SNHLY and CDR2 FYNNEI. CDR3 size: 15 residues.

This chain's CDR3 is CASSIGTANTEAFF. Written as DNA, the CDR3 is TGTGCCAGCAGCATCGGGACCGCGAACACTGAAGCTTTCTTT. The gene calls are TRBV7-3 and TRBJ1-1; D possibly corresponds to TRBD1 (5 bases). Between the trimmed V and J ends, which lost 5 bases and 1 base, there was a span of 11 bases. Germline V gene data show CDR1 as SGHTA and CDR2 as FQGTGA. This CDR3 comprises 14 residues.